This T cell receptor (beta chain) appears in the sequencing data of a study of spatial heterogeneity in lung cancer. Background on the study: Fewer alpha-chain than beta-chain sequences were consistently detected. Within raw reads, each unique TCR and UMI combination appeared on average more than ten times.

This clonotype occurred many times. TCRdb itself ran the 5' RACE reads through MiXCR, one entry per CDR3 protein. Here the sample spans 30,000 to 40,000 distinct CDR3 sequences, 3% to 3.5% being singletons. Time point denoted: sample taken at primary tumor resection. The roughly 68 donors had untreated early-stage non-small cell lung cancer. Unsorted tumor, nontumor lung tissue or cryopreserved PBMC supplied the whole RNA. The CDR3 has 12 residues. Trimming cost V 6 bases and J 4 bases, with 7 bases left between them. The germline CDR1 and CDR2 sequences are MDHEN and SYDVKM. Sequenced here: normal lung tissue next to the tumor, sampled at surgery. This clonotype was obtained from a male donor with early-stage non-small cell lung cancer. The chain combines TRBV28 with TRBJ1-5, with no clear D. DNA of the CDR3: TGTGCCAGCAGCGGAGGGAATCAGCCCCAGCATTTT. Translating it yields CASSGGNQPQHF.